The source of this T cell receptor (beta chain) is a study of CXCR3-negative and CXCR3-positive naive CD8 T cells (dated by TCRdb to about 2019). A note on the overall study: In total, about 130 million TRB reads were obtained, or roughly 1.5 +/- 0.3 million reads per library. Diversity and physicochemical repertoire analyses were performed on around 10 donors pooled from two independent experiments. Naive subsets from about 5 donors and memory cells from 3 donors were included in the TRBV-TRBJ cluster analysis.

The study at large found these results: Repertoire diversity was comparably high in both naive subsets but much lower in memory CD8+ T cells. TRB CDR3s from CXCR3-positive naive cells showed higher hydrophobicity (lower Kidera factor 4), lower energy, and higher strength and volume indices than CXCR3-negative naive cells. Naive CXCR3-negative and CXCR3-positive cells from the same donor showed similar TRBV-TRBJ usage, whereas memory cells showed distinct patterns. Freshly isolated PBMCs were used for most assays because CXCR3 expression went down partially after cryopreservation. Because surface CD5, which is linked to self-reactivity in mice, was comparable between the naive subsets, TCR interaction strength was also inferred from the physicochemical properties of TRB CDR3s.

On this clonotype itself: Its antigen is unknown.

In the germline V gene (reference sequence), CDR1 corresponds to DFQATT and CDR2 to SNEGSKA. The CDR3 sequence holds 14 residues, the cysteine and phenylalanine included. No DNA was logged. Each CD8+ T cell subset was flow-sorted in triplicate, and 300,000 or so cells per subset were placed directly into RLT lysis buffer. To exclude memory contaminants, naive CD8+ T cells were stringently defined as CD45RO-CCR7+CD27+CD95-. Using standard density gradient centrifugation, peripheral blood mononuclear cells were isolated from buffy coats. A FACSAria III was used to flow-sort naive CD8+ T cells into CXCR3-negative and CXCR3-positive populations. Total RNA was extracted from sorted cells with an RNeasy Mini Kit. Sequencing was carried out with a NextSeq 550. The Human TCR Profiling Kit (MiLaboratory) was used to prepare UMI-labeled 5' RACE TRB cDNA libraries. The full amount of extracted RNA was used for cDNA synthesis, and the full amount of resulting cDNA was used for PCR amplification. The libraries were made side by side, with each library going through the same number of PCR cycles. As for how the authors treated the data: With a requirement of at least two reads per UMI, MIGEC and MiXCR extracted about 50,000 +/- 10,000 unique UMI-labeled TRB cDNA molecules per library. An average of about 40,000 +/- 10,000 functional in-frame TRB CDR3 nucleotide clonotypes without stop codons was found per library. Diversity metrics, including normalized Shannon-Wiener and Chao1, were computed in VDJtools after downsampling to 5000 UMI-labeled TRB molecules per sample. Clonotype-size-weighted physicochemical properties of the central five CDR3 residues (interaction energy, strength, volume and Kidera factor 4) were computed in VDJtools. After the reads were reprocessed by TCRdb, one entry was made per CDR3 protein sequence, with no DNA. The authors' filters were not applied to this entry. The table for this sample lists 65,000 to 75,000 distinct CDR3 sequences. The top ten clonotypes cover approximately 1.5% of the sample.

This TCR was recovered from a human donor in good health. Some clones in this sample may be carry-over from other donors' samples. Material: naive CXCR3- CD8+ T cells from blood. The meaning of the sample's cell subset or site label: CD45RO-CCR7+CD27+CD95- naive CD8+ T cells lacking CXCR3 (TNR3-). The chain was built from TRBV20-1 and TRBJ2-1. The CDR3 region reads CSARTEIKANEQFF.